This T cell receptor beta chain was sequenced during a study of identical twins. Findings and caveats of the study: Models predicted too little out-of-frame TCR alpha sharing in monozygotic twins.

Healthy Caucasians alone served as donors. A universal primer site was created by template switching, with the cDNA bearing unique molecular identifiers. TCRdb redid the calling of the 5' RACE reads with MiXCR, one entry per CDR3 protein. The sample has about 660,000 distinct CDR3 sequences; 8.6% are singletons. This clonotype was found many times. Its specificity is not known. Germline V gene sequence: CDR1 SGHVS, CDR2 FQNEAQ. Between the trimmed V and J ends, which lost 4 bases and 5 bases, there was a span of 15 bases. This CDR3 comprises 15 residues. The sample was also reused in another study, on yellow fever vaccine responses in identical twins.

The source material was PBMCs. This chain connects TRBV7-8 to TRBJ2-1; D possibly matches TRBD1 or TRBD2 (5 bases each). The sequence derives from a young woman in good health. CDR3 sequence (DNA): TGTGCCAGCAGCTCCCGAGGGGACGACAACAATGAGCAGTTCTTC. Residues: CASSSRGDDNNEQFF.